This paragraph covers one T cell receptor beta chain sequence. The entry originates in a study of PD-L1 blockade in urothelial cancer. Some clones are missing from TCRdb's copy, which holds only in-frame ones; the method was immunoSEQ multiplex PCR. The repertoire consists of around 19,000 clones, with 85% to 90% occurring once and the leading ten covering 3% to 4.5%. Deletions cut 5 bases from V and 7 bases from J, with 15 bases between. Germline CDR1 reads SGHNT; CDR2 reads YYREEE (reference sequence). The CDR3 sequence is 14 residues long. Pretreatment sampling and on-treatment sampling together yielded between 1 and 8 samples for each patient.

The genes are TRBV5-4 and TRBJ2-2, with a possible D match to TRBD2 (5 bases). The sequencing here drew on PBMCs, taken around atezolizumab (anti-PD-L1) treatment. The receptor was isolated from a man in his fifties with urothelial cancer. The chain's CDR3 is CASRAVEEDGELFF. The CDR3, as DNA: TGTGCCAGCAGGGCGGTAGAGGAGGACGGGGAGCTGTTTTTT.